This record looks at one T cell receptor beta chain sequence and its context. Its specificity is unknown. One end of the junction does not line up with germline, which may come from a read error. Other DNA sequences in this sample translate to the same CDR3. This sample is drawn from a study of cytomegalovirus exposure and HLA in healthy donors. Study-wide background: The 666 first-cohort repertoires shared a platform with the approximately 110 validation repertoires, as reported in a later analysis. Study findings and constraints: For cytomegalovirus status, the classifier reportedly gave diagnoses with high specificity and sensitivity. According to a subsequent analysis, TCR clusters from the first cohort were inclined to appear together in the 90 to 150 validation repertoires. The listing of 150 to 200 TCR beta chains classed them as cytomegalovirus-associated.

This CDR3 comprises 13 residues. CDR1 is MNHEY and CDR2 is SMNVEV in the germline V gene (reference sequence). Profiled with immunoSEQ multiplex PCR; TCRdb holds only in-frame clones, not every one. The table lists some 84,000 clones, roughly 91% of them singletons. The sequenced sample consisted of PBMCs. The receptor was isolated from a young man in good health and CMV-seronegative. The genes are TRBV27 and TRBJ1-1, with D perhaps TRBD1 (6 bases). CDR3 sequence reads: CASSLGRDTEAFF. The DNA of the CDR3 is TGTGCCAGCAGTTTAGGGAGGGACACTGAAGCGTTCTTT.